This T cell receptor beta chain is drawn from a study of post-analysis software for immune sequencing data. Findings and limits, study-wide: Higher frequency in patients than in controls was seen for a handful of TRBV segments, with TRBV5-6, TRBV5-1 and TRBV20-1 among them.

A remark on this clonotype: Its target is not known.

The TCR beta cDNA libraries contained unique molecular identifiers. T cells, about 0.9 to 11 million of them, yielded around 460,000 cDNA molecules. Via MiXCR, TCRdb re-called the PCR reads, giving one row per CDR3 protein. Of roughly 580,000 distinct CDR3 sequences in the sample, 44% are singletons; the top ten hold 1.5% to 2%. Germline loops: CDR1 DFQATT, CDR2 SNEGSKA (reference sequence). V was trimmed by 0 bases and J by 2 bases, leaving 4 bases between them. This CDR3 contains 12 residues. Sequencing was carried out using blood. This receptor was identified in a girl aged 5 to 17 with multiple sclerosis. The V and J genes are TRBV20-1 and TRBJ1-2; D is ambiguous. CDR3 bases: TGCAGTGCTAGAGAACGGAACTATGGCTACACCTTC. It yields the protein CSARERNYGYTF.